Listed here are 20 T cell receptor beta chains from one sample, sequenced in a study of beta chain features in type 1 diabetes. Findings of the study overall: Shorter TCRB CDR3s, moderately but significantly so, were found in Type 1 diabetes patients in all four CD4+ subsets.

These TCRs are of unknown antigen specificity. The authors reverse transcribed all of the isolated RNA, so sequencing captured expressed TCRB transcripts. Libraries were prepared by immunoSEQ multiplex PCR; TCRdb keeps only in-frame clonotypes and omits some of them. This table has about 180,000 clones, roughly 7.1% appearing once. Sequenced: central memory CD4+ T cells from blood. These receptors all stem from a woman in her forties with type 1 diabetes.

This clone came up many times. In nucleotides, the CDR3 is TGTGCCAGCTCACCACCGGGCAGGGGAGATGGCGAGCAGTACTTC. Translated: CASSPPGRGDGEQYF. The chain recombines TRBV18 with TRBJ2-7, with D perhaps matching TRBD1 (6 bases). CDR3 size: 15 residues. Looked up from germline, CDR1 is KGHSH and CDR2 is LQKENI. Trimming removed 0 bases at V and 6 bases at J, with 15 bases between.

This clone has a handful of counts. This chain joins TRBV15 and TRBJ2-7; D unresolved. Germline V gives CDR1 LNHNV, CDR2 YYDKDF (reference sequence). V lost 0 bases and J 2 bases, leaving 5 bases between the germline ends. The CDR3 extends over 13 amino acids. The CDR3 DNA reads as TGTGCCACCAGCAGAGACACAACCTACGAGCAGTACTTC. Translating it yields CATSRDTTYEQYF.

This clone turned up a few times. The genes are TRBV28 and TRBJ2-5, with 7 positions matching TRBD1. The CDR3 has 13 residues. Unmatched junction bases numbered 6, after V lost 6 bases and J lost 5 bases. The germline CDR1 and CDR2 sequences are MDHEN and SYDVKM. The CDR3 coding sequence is TGTGCCAGCAGCGGGACAGTGGGGGAGACCCAGTACTTC. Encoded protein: CASSGTVGETQYF.

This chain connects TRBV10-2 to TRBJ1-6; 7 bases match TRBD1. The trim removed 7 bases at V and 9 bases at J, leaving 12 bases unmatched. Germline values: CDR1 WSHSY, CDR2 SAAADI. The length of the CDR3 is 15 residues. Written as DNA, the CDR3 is TGCGCCAGCACCGGAGGGACAGACGAGGCTTCACCCCTCCACTTT. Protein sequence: CASTGGTDEASPLHF.

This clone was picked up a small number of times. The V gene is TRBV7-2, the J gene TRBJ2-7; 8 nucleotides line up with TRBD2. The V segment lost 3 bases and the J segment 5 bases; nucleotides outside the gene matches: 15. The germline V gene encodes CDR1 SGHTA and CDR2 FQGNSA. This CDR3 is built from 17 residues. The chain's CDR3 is CASSFRGLEVVRDEQYF. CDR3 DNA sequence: TGTGCCAGCAGCTTCCGGGGACTAGAGGTGGTTAGGGACGAGCAGTACTTC.

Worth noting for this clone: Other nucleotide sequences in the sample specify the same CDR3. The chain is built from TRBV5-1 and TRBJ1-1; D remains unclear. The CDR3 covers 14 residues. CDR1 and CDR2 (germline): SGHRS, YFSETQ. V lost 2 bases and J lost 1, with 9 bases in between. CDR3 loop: CASSFDSSNTEAFF. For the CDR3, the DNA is TGCGCCAGCAGCTTCGATAGTTCGAACACTGAAGCTTTCTTT.

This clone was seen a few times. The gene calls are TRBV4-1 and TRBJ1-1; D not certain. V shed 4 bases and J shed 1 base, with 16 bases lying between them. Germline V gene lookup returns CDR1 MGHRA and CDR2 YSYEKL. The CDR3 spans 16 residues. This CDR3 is CASSLERSRPNTEAFF. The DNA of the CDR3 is TGCGCCAGCAGCCTTGAGAGGTCCCGCCCGAACACTGAAGCTTTCTTT.

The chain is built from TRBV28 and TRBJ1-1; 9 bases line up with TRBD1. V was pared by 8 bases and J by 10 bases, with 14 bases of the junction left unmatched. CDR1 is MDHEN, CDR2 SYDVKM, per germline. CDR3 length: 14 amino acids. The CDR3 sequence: CASDAPGQGKAAFF. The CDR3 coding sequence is TGTGCCAGCGACGCCCCGGGACAGGGAAAAGCAGCTTTCTTT.

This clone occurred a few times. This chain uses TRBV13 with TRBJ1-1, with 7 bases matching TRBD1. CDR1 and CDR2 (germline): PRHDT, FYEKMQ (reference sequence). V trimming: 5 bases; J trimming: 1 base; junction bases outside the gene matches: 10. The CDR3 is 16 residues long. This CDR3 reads CASSTDLGGANTEAFF. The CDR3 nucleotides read TGTGCCAGCAGCACGGACCTAGGGGGCGCGAACACTGAAGCTTTCTTT.

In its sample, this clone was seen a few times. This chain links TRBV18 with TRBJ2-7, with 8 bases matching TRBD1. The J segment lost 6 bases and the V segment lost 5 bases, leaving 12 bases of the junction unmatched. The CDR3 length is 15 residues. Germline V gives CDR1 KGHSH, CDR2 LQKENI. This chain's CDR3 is CASSSRQGWLSEQYF. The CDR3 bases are TGTGCCAGCTCATCCCGACAGGGGTGGTTGAGCGAGCAGTACTTC. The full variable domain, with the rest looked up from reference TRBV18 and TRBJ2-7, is NAGVMQNPRHLVRRRGQEARLRCSPMKGHSHVYWYRQLPEEGLKFMVYLQKENIIDESGMPKERFSAEFPKEGPSILRIQQVVRGDSAAYFCASSSRQGWLSEQYFGPGTRLTVT.

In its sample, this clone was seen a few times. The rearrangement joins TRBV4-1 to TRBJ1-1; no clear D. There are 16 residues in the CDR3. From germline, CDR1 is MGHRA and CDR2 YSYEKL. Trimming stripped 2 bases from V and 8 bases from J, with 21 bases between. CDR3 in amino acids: CASSQRPDGGSSEAFF. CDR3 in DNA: TGCGCCAGCAGCCAACGACCCGACGGAGGTTCTAGCGAAGCTTTCTTT.

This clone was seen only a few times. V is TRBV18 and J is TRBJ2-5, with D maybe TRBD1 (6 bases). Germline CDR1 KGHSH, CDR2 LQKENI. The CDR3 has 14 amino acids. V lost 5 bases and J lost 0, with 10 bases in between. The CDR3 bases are TGTGCCAGCTCATCGACAGGTAACCAAGAGACCCAGTACTTC. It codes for CASSSTGNQETQYF. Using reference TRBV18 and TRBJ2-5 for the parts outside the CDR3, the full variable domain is NAGVMQNPRHLVRRRGQEARLRCSPMKGHSHVYWYRQLPEEGLKFMVYLQKENIIDESGMPKERFSAEFPKEGPSILRIQQVVRGDSAAYFCASSSTGNQETQYFGPGTRLLVL.

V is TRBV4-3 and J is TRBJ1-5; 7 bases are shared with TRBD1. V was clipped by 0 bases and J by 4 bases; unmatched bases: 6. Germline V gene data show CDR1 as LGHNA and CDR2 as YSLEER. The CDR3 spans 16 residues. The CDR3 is CASSQDNGQANQPQHF. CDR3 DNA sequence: TGCGCCAGCAGCCAAGATAACGGACAGGCGAATCAGCCCCAGCATTTT.

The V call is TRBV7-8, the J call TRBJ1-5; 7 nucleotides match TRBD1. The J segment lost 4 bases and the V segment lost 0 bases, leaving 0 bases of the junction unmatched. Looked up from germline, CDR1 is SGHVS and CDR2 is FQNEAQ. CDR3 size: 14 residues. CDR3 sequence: CASSLAQGNQPQHF. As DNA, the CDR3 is TGTGCCAGCAGCTTAGCACAGGGGAATCAGCCCCAGCATTTT.

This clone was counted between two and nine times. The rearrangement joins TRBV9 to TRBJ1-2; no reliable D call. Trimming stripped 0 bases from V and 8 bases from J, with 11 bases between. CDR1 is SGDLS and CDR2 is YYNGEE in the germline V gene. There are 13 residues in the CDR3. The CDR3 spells CASSVGGPMGYTF. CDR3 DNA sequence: TGTGCCAGCAGCGTAGGAGGTCCTATGGGCTACACCTTC.

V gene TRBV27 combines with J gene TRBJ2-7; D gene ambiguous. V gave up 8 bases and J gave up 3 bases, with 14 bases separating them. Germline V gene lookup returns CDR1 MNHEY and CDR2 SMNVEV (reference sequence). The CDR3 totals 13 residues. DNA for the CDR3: TGTGCCAGCTCCGAATCTGAGCGCTACGAGCAGTACTTC. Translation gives CASSESERYEQYF.

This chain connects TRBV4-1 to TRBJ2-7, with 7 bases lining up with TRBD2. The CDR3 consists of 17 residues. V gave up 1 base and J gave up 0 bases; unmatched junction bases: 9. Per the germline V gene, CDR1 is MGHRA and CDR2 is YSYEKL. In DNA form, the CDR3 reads TGCGCCAGCAGCCAAGGAATGGGGCGGGGGAACTCCTACGAGCAGTACTTC. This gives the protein CASSQGMGRGNSYEQYF.

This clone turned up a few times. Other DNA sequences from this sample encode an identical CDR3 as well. CDR3 nucleotide sequence: TGTGCCTGGAGTGACGGTTACGAGCAGTACTTC. Amino acids: CAWSDGYEQYF. The chain combines TRBV30 with TRBJ2-7; D unclear. Germline V gene sequence: CDR1 GTSNPN, CDR2 SVGIG (reference sequence). V lost 1 base and J 4 bases, leaving 5 bases between the germline ends. The CDR3 loop spans 11 amino acids.

The chain's CDR3 is CASSVQGAFTEAFF. The CDR3 DNA sequence: TGTGCCAGCAGCGTACAGGGGGCCTTCACTGAAGCTTTCTTT. This rearrangement joins TRBV9 to TRBJ1-1; TRBD1 aligns across 8 bases. The CDR3 loop spans 14 amino acids. CDR1 is SGDLS and CDR2 is YYNGEE in the germline V gene. V was pared by 1 base and J by 4 bases, with 3 bases of the junction left unmatched.

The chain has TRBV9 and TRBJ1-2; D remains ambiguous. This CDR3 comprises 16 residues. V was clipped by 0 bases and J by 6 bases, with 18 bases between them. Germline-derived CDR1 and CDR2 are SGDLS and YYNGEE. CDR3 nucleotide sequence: TGTGCCAGCAGCGTAGGAGGGTGGCAGGAGGGTCATGGCTACACCTTC. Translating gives CASSVGGWQEGHGYTF.